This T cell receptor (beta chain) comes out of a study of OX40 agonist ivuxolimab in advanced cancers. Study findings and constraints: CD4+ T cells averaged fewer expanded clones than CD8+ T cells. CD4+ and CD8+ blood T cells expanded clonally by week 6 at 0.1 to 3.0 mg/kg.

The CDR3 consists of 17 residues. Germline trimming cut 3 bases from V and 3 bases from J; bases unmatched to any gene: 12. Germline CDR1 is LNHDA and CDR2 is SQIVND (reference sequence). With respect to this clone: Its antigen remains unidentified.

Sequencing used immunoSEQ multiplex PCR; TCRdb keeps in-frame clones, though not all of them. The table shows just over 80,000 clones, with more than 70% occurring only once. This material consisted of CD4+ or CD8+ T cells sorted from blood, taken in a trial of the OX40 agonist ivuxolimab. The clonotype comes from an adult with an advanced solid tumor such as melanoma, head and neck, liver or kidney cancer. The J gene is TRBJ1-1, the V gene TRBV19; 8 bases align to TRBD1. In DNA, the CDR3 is TGTGCCAGTAGTATGTCTGCGACAGGGGTGGCGGACACTGAAGCTTTCTTT. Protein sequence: CASSMSATGVADTEAFF.